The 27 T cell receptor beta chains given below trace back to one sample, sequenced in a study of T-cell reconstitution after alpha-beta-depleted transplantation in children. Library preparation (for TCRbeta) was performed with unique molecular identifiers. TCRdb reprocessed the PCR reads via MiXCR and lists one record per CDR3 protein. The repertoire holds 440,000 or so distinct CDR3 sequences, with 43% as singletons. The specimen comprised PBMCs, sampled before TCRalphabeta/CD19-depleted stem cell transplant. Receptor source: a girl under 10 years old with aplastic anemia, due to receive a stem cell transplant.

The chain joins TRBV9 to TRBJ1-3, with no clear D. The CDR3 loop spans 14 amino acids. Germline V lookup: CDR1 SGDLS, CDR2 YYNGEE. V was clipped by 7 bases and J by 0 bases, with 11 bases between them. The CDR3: CASSRASSGNTIYF. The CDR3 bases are TGTGCCAGCTCTCGGGCTTCCTCTGGAAACACCATATATTTT.

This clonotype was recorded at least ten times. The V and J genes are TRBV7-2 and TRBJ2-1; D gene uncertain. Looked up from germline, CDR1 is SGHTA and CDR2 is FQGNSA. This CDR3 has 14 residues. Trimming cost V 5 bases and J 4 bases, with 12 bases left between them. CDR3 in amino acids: CASSPDPEYNEQFF. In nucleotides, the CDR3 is TGTGCCAGCAGCCCCGACCCGGAGTACAATGAGCAGTTCTTC.

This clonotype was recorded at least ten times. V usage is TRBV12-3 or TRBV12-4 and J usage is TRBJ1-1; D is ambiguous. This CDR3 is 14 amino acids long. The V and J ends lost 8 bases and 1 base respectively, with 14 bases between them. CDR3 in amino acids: CASGSSGKNTEAFF. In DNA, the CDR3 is TGTGCCAGCGGCTCTTCCGGGAAGAACACTGAAGCTTTCTTT.

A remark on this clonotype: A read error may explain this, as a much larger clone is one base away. CDR3 loop: CSVPGEGAHSEQFF. CDR3 DNA: TGCAGCGTGCCGGGTGAGGGGGCGCACAGTGAGCAGTTCTTC. The gene calls are TRBV29-1 and TRBJ2-1; 7 bases map to TRBD1. CDR1 is SQVTM and CDR2 is ANQGSEA in the germline V gene. V shed 6 bases and J 9 bases; nucleotides not matched to a gene: 14. The CDR3 has 14 residues.

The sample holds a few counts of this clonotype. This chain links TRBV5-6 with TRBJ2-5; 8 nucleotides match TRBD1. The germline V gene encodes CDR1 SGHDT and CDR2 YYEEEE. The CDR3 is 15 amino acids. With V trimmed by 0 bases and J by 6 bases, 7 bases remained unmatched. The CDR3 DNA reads TGTGCCAGCAGCTTGGGGACAGGGAATAAGAAGACCCAGTACTTC. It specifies CASSLGTGNKKTQYF.

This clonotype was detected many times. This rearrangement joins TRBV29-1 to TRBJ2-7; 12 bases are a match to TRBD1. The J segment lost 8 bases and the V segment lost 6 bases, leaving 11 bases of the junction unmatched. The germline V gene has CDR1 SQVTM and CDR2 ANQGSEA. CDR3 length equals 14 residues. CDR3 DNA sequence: TGCAGCGTCAGGCCCGGGACAGGGGGCATGAAGCAGTACTTC. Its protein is CSVRPGTGGMKQYF.

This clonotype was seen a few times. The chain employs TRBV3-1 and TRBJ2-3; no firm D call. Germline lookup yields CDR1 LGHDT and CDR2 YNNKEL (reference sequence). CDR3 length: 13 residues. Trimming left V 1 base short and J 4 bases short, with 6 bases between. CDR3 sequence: CASSQVYPDTQYF. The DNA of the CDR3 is TGTGCCAGCAGCCAAGTGTATCCAGATACGCAGTATTTT.

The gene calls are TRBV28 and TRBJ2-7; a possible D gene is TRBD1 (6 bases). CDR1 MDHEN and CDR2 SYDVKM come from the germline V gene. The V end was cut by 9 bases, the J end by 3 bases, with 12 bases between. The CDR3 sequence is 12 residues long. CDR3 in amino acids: CASKDSHYEQYF. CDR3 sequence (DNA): TGTGCCAGTAAGGACAGCCACTACGAGCAGTACTTC.

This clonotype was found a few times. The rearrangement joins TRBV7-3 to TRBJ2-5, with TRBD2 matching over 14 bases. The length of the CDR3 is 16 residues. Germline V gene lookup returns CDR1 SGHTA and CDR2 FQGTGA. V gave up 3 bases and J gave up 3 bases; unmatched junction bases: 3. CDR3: CASSLSTSGGEETQYF. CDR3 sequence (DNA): TGTGCCAGCAGCTTGTCGACTAGCGGGGGGGAAGAGACCCAGTACTTC.

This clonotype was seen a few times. The CDR3 coding sequence is TGTGCCAGCAGCCCAGGAGAAGGAATAGCCAAAAACATTCAGTACTTC. It yields the protein CASSPGEGIAKNIQYF. The rearrangement joins TRBV7-9 to TRBJ2-4; D uncertain. The ends were cut back, 5 bases at V and 0 bases at J, with 14 bases in the middle. The CDR3 length is 16 residues. Germline CDR1 is SEHNR and CDR2 is FQNEAQ (reference sequence).

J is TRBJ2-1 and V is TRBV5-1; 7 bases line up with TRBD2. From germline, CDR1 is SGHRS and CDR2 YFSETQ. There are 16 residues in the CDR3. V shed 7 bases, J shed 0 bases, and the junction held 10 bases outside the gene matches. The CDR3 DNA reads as TGCGCCAGCGCCCCCGGGAGCGGGACCTCCTACAATGAGCAGTTCTTC. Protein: CASAPGSGTSYNEQFF.

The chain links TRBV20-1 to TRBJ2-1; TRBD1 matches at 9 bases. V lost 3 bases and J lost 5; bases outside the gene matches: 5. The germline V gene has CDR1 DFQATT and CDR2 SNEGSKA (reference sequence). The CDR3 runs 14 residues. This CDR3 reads CSASFGTGNNEQFF. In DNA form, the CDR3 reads TGCAGTGCTAGTTTCGGGACAGGGAACAATGAGCAGTTCTTC.

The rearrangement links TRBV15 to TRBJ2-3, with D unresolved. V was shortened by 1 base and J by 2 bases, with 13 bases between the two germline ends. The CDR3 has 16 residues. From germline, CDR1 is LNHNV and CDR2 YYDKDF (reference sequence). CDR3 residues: CATSRATTLVTDTQYF. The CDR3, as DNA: TGTGCCACCAGCAGAGCCACCACCCTAGTCACAGATACGCAGTATTTT. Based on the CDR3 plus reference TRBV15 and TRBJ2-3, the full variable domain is DAMVIQNPRYQVTQFGKPVTLSCSQTLNHNVMYWYQQKSSQAPKLLFHYYDKDFNNEADTPDNFQSRRPNTSFCFLDIRSPGLGDTAMYLCATSRATTLVTDTQYFGPGTRLTVL.

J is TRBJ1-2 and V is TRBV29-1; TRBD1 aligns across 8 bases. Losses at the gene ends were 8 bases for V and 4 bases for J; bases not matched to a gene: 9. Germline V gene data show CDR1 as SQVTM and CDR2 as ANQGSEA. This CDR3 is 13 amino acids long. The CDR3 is CSTRGQDLYGYTF. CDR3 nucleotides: TGCAGCACGCGGGGACAGGACCTCTATGGCTACACCTTC. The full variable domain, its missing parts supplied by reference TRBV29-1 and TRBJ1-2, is SAVISQKPSRDICQRGTSLTIQCQVDSQVTMMFWYRQQPGQSLTLIATANQGSEATYESGFVIDKFPISRPNLTFSTLTVSNMSPEDSSIYLCSTRGQDLYGYTFGSGTRLTVV.

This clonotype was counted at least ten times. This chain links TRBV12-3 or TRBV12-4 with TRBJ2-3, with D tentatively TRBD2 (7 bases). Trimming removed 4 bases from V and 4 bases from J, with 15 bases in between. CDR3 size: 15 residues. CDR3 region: CASSWGGQPSDTQYF. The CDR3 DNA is TGTGCCAGCAGTTGGGGGGGGCAGCCGTCAGATACGCAGTATTTT.

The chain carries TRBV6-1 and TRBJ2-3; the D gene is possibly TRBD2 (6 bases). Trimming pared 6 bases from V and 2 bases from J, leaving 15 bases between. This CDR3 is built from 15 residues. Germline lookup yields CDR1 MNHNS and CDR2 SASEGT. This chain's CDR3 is CASSLREATTDTQYF. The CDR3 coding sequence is TGTGCCAGCAGCCTCAGGGAGGCTACCACAGATACGCAGTATTTT.

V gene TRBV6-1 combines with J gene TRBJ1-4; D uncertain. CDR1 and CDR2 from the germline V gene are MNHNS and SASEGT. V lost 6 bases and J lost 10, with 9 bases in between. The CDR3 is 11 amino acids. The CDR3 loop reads CASSGSGKLFF. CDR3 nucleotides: TGTGCCAGCAGCGGTTCAGGAAAACTGTTTTTT.

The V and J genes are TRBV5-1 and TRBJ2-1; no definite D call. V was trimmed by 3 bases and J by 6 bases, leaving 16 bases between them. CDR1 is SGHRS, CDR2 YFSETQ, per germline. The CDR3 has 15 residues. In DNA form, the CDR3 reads TGCGCCAGCAGCTCGTCACCCCCCCTCAGCAATGAGCAGTTCTTC. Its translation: CASSSSPPLSNEQFF.

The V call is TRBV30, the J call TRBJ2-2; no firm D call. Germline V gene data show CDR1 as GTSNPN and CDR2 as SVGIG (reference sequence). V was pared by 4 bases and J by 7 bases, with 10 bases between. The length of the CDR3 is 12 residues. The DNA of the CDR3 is TGTGCCTGGATGGACGTCTTCGGGGAGCTGTTTTTT. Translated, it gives CAWMDVFGELFF.

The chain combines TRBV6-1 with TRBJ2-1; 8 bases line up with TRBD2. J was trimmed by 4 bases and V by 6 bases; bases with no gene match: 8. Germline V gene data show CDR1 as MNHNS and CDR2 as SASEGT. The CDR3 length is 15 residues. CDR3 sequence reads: CASRDPGLVYNEQFF. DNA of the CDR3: TGTGCCAGCAGAGATCCGGGACTAGTTTACAATGAGCAGTTCTTC.

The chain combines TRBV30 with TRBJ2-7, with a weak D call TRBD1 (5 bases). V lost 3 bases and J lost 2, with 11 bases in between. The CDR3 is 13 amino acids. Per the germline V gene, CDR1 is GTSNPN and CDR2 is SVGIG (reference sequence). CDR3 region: CAWSPTGPYEQYF. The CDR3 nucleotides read TGTGCCTGGAGCCCTACAGGACCCTACGAGCAGTACTTC.

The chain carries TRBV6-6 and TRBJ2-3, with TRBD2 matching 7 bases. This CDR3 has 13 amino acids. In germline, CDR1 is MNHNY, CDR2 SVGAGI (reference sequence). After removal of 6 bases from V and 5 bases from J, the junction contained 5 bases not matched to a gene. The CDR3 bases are TGTGCCAGCAGAGGGACTACCAGAGATACGCAGTATTTT. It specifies CASRGTTRDTQYF.

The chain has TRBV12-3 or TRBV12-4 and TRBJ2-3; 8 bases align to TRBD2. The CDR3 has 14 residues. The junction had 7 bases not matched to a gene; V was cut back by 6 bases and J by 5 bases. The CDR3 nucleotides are TGTGCCAGCAGCCGATGGGCGGGAGGAGATACGCAGTATTTT. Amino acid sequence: CASSRWAGGDTQYF.

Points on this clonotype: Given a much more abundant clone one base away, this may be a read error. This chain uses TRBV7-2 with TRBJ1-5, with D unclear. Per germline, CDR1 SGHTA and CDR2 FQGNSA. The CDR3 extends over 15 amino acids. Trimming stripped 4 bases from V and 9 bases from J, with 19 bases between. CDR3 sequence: CASSSGVKALGPQHF. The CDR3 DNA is TGTGCCAGCAGCTCGGGCGTGAAGGCCCTGGGGCCCCAGCATTTT.

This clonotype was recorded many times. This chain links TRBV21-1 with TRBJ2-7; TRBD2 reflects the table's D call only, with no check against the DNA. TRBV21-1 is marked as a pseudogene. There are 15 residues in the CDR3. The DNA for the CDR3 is TGTGCCAGCAGTTCGCTGGCCCAAAGCTCCTACGAGCAGTACTTC. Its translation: CASSSLAQSSYEQYF.

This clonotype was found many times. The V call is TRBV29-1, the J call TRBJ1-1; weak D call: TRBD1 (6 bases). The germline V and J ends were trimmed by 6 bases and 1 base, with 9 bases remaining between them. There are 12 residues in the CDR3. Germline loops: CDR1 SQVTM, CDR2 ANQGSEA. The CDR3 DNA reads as TGCAGCGTCCAGGGGCGGAACACTGAAGCTTTCTTT. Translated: CSVQGRNTEAFF.

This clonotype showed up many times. CDR3 loop: CASRLYGLGANEQFF. The CDR3 DNA follows: TGTGCCAGCAGGCTTTATGGACTCGGCGCCAATGAGCAGTTCTTC. V is TRBV6-2 or TRBV6-3 and J is TRBJ2-1; possibly TRBD2 for D (5 bases). This CDR3 has 15 residues. The germline V and J ends were trimmed by 6 bases and 6 bases, with 18 bases remaining between them. Per the germline V gene, CDR1 is MNHEY and CDR2 is SVGEGT.